These 8 T cell receptor beta chains share one sample of origin, sequenced in a study of CD8+ T cells in alopecia areata. cDNA prepared by RNA extraction and subsequent reverse transcription served as the template for sequencing. The data were produced by immunoSEQ multiplex PCR, yet TCRdb's version contains in-frame clones alone and is incomplete. The data hold 140,000 to 150,000 clones, with around 50% observed a single time. Treatment in this sample: oral pan-JAK inhibitor, 5-10 mg twice daily. The sample consisted of CD8+ T cells sorted from blood, taken at week 4, from a patient treated with tofacitinib. The receptors stem from a human donor with alopecia areata.

This clone was recorded a few times. V gene TRBV13 combines with J gene TRBJ1-5, with 8 positions matching TRBD1. The CDR3 runs to 14 residues. Trimming cost V 4 bases and J 4 bases; bases outside gene matches: 3. The germline V gene encodes CDR1 PRHDT and CDR2 FYEKMQ (reference sequence). CDR3 nucleotide sequence: TGTGCCAGCAGCTCTGACAGGGGTAATCAGCCCCAGCATTTT. Protein product: CASSSDRGNQPQHF. The full variable domain, with the rest looked up from reference TRBV13 and TRBJ1-5, is AAGVIQSPRHLIKEKRETATLKCYPIPRHDTVYWYQQGPGQDPQFLISFYEKMQSDKGSIPDRFSAQQFSDYHSELNMSSLELGDSALYFCASSSDRGNQPQHFGDGTRLSIL.

This clone was observed a few times. This sequence joins TRBV5-8 and TRBJ1-2; TRBD1 might be the D (6 bases). The germline V gene has CDR1 SGHTS and CDR2 YDEGEE. V was shortened by 2 bases and J by 8 bases, with 13 bases between the two germline ends. The CDR3 loop spans 13 amino acids. The CDR3 region is CASSFGGPRGYTF. Here the CDR3 DNA reads TGTGCCAGCAGCTTCGGGGGGCCTCGCGGCTACACCTTC.

In its sample, this clone was seen once. This chain uses TRBV18 with TRBJ2-3, with 7 bases identical to TRBD1. V shed 5 bases and J 0 bases; nucleotides not matched to a gene: 8. Germline CDR1 reads KGHSH; CDR2 reads LQKENI. There are 16 residues in the CDR3. The CDR3 spells CASSERTGASTDTQYF. The DNA of the CDR3 is TGTGCCAGCTCAGAAAGGACAGGAGCTAGCACAGATACGCAGTATTTT.

The V call is TRBV15, the J call TRBJ1-5; tentative D call: TRBD1 (5 bases). With 0 bases removed from V and 2 bases from J, the gap between germline ends came to 11 bases. CDR3 size: 16 residues. Germline V gives CDR1 LNHNV, CDR2 YYDKDF (reference sequence). The CDR3 DNA reads TGTGCCACCAGCAGAGATAGGGGACGGGGCAATCAGCCCCAGCATTTT. Translated: CATSRDRGRGNQPQHF.

A few counts support this clone. The chain uses TRBV29-1 and TRBJ2-1, with 14 nucleotides matching TRBD2. Germline-derived CDR1 and CDR2 are SQVTM and ANQGSEA. The CDR3 contains 16 residues. After removal of 3 bases from V and 8 bases from J, the junction contained 9 bases not matched to a gene. The CDR3 is CSVEYTPGLAGDEQFF. CDR3 sequence (DNA): TGCAGCGTTGAGTACACACCGGGACTAGCGGGGGATGAGCAGTTCTTC.

There are a few counts of this clone. The chain combines TRBV29-1 with TRBJ2-3; 11 positions match TRBD1. The CDR3 is made up of 14 amino acids. J was trimmed by 4 bases and V by 3 bases; bases with no gene match: 3. Per germline, CDR1 SQVTM and CDR2 ANQGSEA. In nucleotides, the CDR3 is TGCAGCGTTGAGGGACAGGGGGAATCAGATACGCAGTATTTT. This codes for CSVEGQGESDTQYF.

V gene TRBV4-3 combines with J gene TRBJ2-3, with 7 bases fitting TRBD1. J lost 3 bases, V lost 0 bases, and 9 bases had no gene match. This CDR3 comprises 17 residues. Germline V gene data show CDR1 as LGHNA and CDR2 as YSLEER. The CDR3 region is CASSQDWGTDPTDTQYF. The CDR3 nucleotides read TGCGCCAGCAGCCAAGATTGGGGGACAGACCCAACAGATACGCAGTATTTT.

A few counts support this clone. V gene TRBV7-3 combines with J gene TRBJ1-6; D is unclear. Deletions cut 2 bases from V and 7 bases from J, with 6 bases between. Germline CDR1 and CDR2: SGHTA and FQGTGA. This CDR3 region has 13 residues. The CDR3 here is CASSLFANSPLHF. In nucleotides, the CDR3 is TGTGCCAGCAGCTTATTTGCAAATTCACCCCTCCACTTT. Full variable domain (rest looked up from reference TRBV7-3 and TRBJ1-6): GAGVSQTPSNKVTEKGKYVELRCDPISGHTALYWYRQSLGQGPEFLIYFQGTGAADDSGLPNDRFFAVRPEGSVSTLKIQRTERGDSAVYLCASSLFANSPLHFGNGTRLTVT.